The rows below give T cell receptor beta chains drawn from one sample of a study of cytomegalovirus exposure and HLA in healthy donors. TCRdb keeps only in-frame clones here, not all; method: immunoSEQ multiplex PCR. The clone table shows over 100,000 clones, with the ten largest holding around 3.4%. The sample taken for sequencing was PBMCs. The receptors derive from a man aged 30 to 39 in good health and CMV-seronegative. CDR3s include the opening cysteine and the closing phenylalanine or tryptophan. Each record gives: J gene, V gene, D gene, CDR3 DNA, CDR3 protein. D genes are given only for firm matches.

J gene: TRBJ1-4
V gene: TRBV7-9
D gene: NA
CDR3 DNA: TGTGCCAGCAGCGATTTAGAGGGATGGGATGAAAAACTGTTTTTT
CDR3 protein: CASSDLEGWDEKLFF

J gene: TRBJ2-4
V gene: TRBV15
D gene: NA
CDR3 DNA: TGTGCCACCAGCCCTCAGGGGAACCCGGCCCAGGACATTCAGTACTTC
CDR3 protein: CATSPQGNPAQDIQYF

J gene: TRBJ1-1
V gene: TRBV5-1
D gene: TRBD1
CDR3 DNA: TGCGCCAGCAGCTGGACAGGAGGGACTGAAGCTTTCTTT
CDR3 protein: CASSWTGGTEAFF

J gene: TRBJ2-7
V gene: TRBV6-5
D gene: NA
CDR3 DNA: TGTGCCACCGCAAGATGGGGGCCGAGCTCCTACGAGCAGTACTTC
CDR3 protein: CATARWGPSSYEQYF

J gene: TRBJ2-7
V gene: TRBV18
D gene: NA
CDR3 DNA: TGTGCCAGCTCAGAGAGACTAGACAGGGCCTCCTACGAGCAGTACTTC
CDR3 protein: CASSERLDRASYEQYF

J gene: TRBJ2-1
V gene: TRBV6-5
D gene: TRBD1
CDR3 DNA: TGTGCCAGCAAAGGGACAGGCAGTTACAATGAGCAGTTCTTC
CDR3 protein: CASKGTGSYNEQFF

J gene: TRBJ2-5
V gene: TRBV4-1
D gene: NA
CDR3 DNA: TGCGCCAGCAGGCCTACTTTACAGGGCCGGATGCCCCAGTACTTC
CDR3 protein: CASRPTLQGRMPQYF

J gene: TRBJ2-5
V gene: TRBV11-3
D gene: NA
CDR3 DNA: TGTGCCAGCAGCTCCGTCTACCAAGAGACCCAGTACTTC
CDR3 protein: CASSSVYQETQYF

J gene: TRBJ2-4
V gene: TRBV6-5
D gene: TRBD1
CDR3 DNA: TGTGCCAGCAGTCGCACAGGGGGCGCGAACATTCAGTACTTC
CDR3 protein: CASSRTGGANIQYF

J gene: TRBJ1-1
V gene: TRBV11-3
D gene: NA
CDR3 DNA: TGTGCCAGCAGCGTGGGAGGGGGGAGCACTGAAGCTTTCTTT
CDR3 protein: CASSVGGGSTEAFF

J gene: TRBJ1-5
V gene: TRBV30
D gene: NA
CDR3 DNA: TGTGCCTGGAGCAATAACAGGGTAAATCAGCCCCAGCATTTT
CDR3 protein: CAWSNNRVNQPQHF

J gene: TRBJ2-3
V gene: TRBV7-9
D gene: TRBD2
CDR3 DNA: TGTGCCAGCAGCTCGACTAGCGGGGGGGCGTTTTTAGATACGCAGTATTTT
CDR3 protein: CASSSTSGGAFLDTQYF

J gene: TRBJ2-1
V gene: TRBV11-2
D gene: TRBD1
CDR3 DNA: TGTGCCAGCAGCTCCCGACAGGGGGGGAACAATGAGCAGTTCTTC
CDR3 protein: CASSSRQGGNNEQFF

J gene: TRBJ2-4
V gene: TRBV6-5
D gene: NA
CDR3 DNA: TGTGCCAGCAGTCAGGAGGCCATTCAGTACTTC
CDR3 protein: CASSQEAIQYF

J gene: TRBJ2-3
V gene: TRBV19
D gene: TRBD1
CDR3 DNA: TGTGCCAGTAGTACACAGGGGGTGGCAGATACGCAGTATTTT
CDR3 protein: CASSTQGVADTQYF

J gene: TRBJ1-5
V gene: TRBV2
D gene: TRBD1
CDR3 DNA: TGTGCCAGCAGTTACAGGGGGGATCAGCCCCAGCATTTT
CDR3 protein: CASSYRGDQPQHF

J gene: TRBJ1-5
V gene: TRBV6-5
D gene: TRBD1
CDR3 DNA: TGTGCCAGCAGCTCGACAGGGTGGGGTCAGCCCCAGCATTTT
CDR3 protein: CASSSTGWGQPQHF

J gene: TRBJ1-2
V gene: TRBV6-5
D gene: TRBD1
CDR3 DNA: TGTGCCAGCAGTTACGCGACAGGGGGCGCGTCTGGCGGCTACACCTTC
CDR3 protein: CASSYATGGASGGYTF

J gene: TRBJ2-3
V gene: TRBV6-6
D gene: NA
CDR3 DNA: TGTGCCAGCGCCCCCGGGGGAGATACGCAGTATTTT
CDR3 protein: CASAPGGDTQYF

J gene: TRBJ1-1
V gene: TRBV6-6
D gene: NA
CDR3 DNA: TGTGCCAGCAGTTACTCTCTAGCGAACACTGAAGCTTTCTTT
CDR3 protein: CASSYSLANTEAFF

J gene: TRBJ2-1
V gene: TRBV5-1
D gene: TRBD2
CDR3 DNA: TGCGCCAGCAGCGGGGATAAGGGACTAGCGGGGACCCCCTCCTACAATGAGCAGTTCTTC
CDR3 protein: CASSGDKGLAGTPSYNEQFF

J gene: TRBJ1-5
V gene: TRBV28
D gene: NA
CDR3 DNA: TGTGCCAGCACCTCATCTCGGGGTTGGTATCAGCCCCAGCATTTT
CDR3 protein: CASTSSRGWYQPQHF

J gene: TRBJ1-4
V gene: TRBV7-8
D gene: NA
CDR3 DNA: TGTGCCAGCAGCTCCCGGACAGCCTTGCTTGCAACTAATGAAAAACTGTTTTTT
CDR3 protein: CASSSRTALLATNEKLFF

J gene: TRBJ2-5
V gene: TRBV28
D gene: TRBD2
CDR3 DNA: TGTGCCAGCAGTCCTCACTCCGGGACGGGAGGGGAGACCCAGTACTTC
CDR3 protein: CASSPHSGTGGETQYF

J gene: TRBJ2-5
V gene: TRBV19
D gene: TRBD2
CDR3 DNA: TGTGCCAGTAGTAGTCTCTCCGGGACTAGCGGGGGGCCAAGAGAGACCCAGTACTTC
CDR3 protein: CASSSLSGTSGGPRETQYF

J gene: TRBJ2-3
V gene: TRBV5-1
D gene: NA
CDR3 DNA: TGCGCCAGCAGCTTCCTAAAGGATACGCAGTATTTT
CDR3 protein: CASSFLKDTQYF

J gene: TRBJ1-4
V gene: TRBV19
D gene: NA
CDR3 DNA: TGTGCCAGTAGTATAGGGGCGACTAATGAAAAACTGTTTTTT
CDR3 protein: CASSIGATNEKLFF

J gene: TRBJ2-7
V gene: TRBV7-2
D gene: NA
CDR3 DNA: TGTGCCAGCAGCCCGACCGCGGTAGGGGCCTACGAGCAGTACTTC
CDR3 protein: CASSPTAVGAYEQYF

J gene: TRBJ1-3
V gene: TRBV4-1
D gene: NA
CDR3 DNA: TGCGCCAGCAGCCACCCACCACTATTAAACACCATATATTTT
CDR3 protein: CASSHPPLLNTIYF

J gene: TRBJ2-1
V gene: TRBV7-2
D gene: NA
CDR3 DNA: TGTGCCAGCAGCTTAGTACAGGGACGTTACAATGAGCAGTTCTTC
CDR3 protein: CASSLVQGRYNEQFF

J gene: TRBJ1-2
V gene: TRBV27
D gene: TRBD1
CDR3 DNA: TGTGCCAGCAGTGTCACAGGGGACTATGGCTACACCTTC
CDR3 protein: CASSVTGDYGYTF

J gene: TRBJ2-1
V gene: TRBV30
D gene: TRBD1
CDR3 DNA: TGTGCCTCCCGGGACAGGGGTAACAATGAGCAGTTCTTC
CDR3 protein: CASRDRGNNEQFF

J gene: TRBJ2-1
V gene: TRBV9
D gene: NA
CDR3 DNA: TGTGCCAGCAGCGTTTACAGGGAGCACAATGAGCAGTTCTTC
CDR3 protein: CASSVYREHNEQFF

J gene: TRBJ2-3
V gene: TRBV5-1
D gene: TRBD1
CDR3 DNA: TGCGCTAGCAGCTGGGGACAGGGGAAAGATACGCAGTATTTT
CDR3 protein: CASSWGQGKDTQYF

J gene: TRBJ1-1
V gene: TRBV6-4
D gene: NA
CDR3 DNA: TGTGCCAGCAGTCTGCCCCCCGGGGACACTGAAGCTTTCTTT
CDR3 protein: CASSLPPGDTEAFF

J gene: TRBJ1-3
V gene: TRBV6-5
D gene: TRBD1
CDR3 DNA: TGTGCCAGCAGTAGACAGGGGGCAAGGGGAAACACCATATATTTT
CDR3 protein: CASSRQGARGNTIYF

J gene: TRBJ1-2
V gene: TRBV5-8
D gene: TRBD1
CDR3 DNA: TGTGCCAGCAGTTTCGGACAGGGGGCGTACTATGGCTACACCTTC
CDR3 protein: CASSFGQGAYYGYTF